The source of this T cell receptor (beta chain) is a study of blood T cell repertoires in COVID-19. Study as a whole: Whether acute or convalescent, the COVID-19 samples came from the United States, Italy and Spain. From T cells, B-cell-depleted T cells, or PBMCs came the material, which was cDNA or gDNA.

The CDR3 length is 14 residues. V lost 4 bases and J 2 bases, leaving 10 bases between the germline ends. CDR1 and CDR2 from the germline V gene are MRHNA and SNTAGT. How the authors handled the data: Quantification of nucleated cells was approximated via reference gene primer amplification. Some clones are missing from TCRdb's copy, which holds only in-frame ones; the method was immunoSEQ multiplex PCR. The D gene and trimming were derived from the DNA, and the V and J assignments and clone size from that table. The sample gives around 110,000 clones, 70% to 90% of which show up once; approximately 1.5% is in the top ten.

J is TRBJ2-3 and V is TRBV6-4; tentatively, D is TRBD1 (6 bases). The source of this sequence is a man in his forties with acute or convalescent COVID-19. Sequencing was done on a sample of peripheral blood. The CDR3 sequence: CASSVDRNTDTQYF. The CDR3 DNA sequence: TGTGCCAGCAGTGTGGACAGAAACACAGATACGCAGTATTTT.